This T cell receptor beta chain was captured in a study of shared clonotypes between healthy human individuals (dated by TCRdb to between 2020 and 2021). For the study in its entirety: The cohort included three men and a couple of women between 18 and 49 years of age. For each donor, three plates each were used for CD4 naive and CD4 memory, two plates were used for CD8 naive, and one plate was used for CD8 memory. The study deeply sequenced blood TCR repertoires of about 5 healthy adults to estimate repertoire size and the extent of clonotype sharing between individuals. Libraries were prepared and TCR repertoires were sequenced by different laboratories using diverse techniques, in order to increase sequencing depth and limit assay-specific biases. Between about 0.8 and 9.5 billion PBMCs per donor were obtained by leukapheresis.

Germline trimming amounts to 4 bases on V and 3 bases on J, with 11 as the count of junction bases outside the gene matches. The germline V gene (reference sequence) yields GTSNPN for CDR1 and SVGIG for CDR2. The CDR3 goes from the cysteine to the phenylalanine over 15 residues. Only the CDR3 portion is preserved as DNA: 45 bases, with reading frame beginning at the first base. Overall study results and their limits: Incomplete sequencing was indicated by rarefaction of sorted-subset datasets, despite the large sequencing depth. Naive subsets generally had larger estimated clonotype richness than memory subsets. Clonotypes shared by all four sorted-subset donors showed higher generation probabilities than non-shared clonotypes. Pairwise subsampling led to the expectation that sequencing depth would affect the degree of clonotype sharing among donors. When a few donors were compared, the shared fraction of clonotypes was about 5% for naive CD4, 3.5% for naive CD8, 2% to 2.5% for memory CD4, and around 0.4% for memory CD8. The small number of donors limited the genetic and exposure-history diversity represented. Sampling was restricted to blood, and TCR repertoires in tissues likely differ from the TCR repertoires found in blood.

The donors were healthy, HIV-negative adults who had no recently reported acute infections or vaccinations. Every donor was a Caucasian adult residing in Nashville, Tennessee, USA. CD4+ T cells were enriched through magnetic negative selection, after which naive cells were positively selected on CD45RA and the remaining negative fraction served as the memory subset. Blood was collected by leukapheresis, and PBMCs were isolated by Ficoll-Histopaque density gradient centrifugation and then cryopreserved in liquid nitrogen vapor phase. Analytical flow cytometry was used to check the purity and quantity of each magnetically sorted T cell population. Genomic DNA was isolated from every sorted fraction and measured by UV absorbance on a Nanodrop 2000c. Using the deep immunoSEQ assay, multiplex PCR amplified TCR CDR3 regions from genomic DNA. Extracted genomic DNA from each cell subset was distributed evenly across all wells of several immunoSEQ 96-well plates, and each plate was treated as a replicate. For sorted subsets, each replicate PCR was loaded with 200 to 250 ng genomic DNA, equivalent to some 27,000 T cell genomes. Purified libraries were quantified with a Qubit 3.0 fluorometer, sized on a Bioanalyzer 2100, and re-quantified with the KAPA Library Quantification kit. A separate single-read 150-cycle Illumina NextSeq 550 flow cell was used to sequence each immunoSEQ 96-well plate. The study's own analysis went as follows. Because the immunoSEQ output held only junctional sequences and lacked quality scores, the filtering could not match the filtering applied to full-length reads. To assign V/J genes and CDR3, sequences were annotated using PyIR, a Python wrapper for IgBLAST v1.9, with IMGT germline references. Reads were removed for weak V/J assignments (E-value above 1e-6), missing CDR3, stop codons, out-of-frame junctions, or ambiguous translated residues. V3J clonotypes were defined as sequences sharing the same inferred V gene, J gene, and CDR3 amino acid sequence. Percentage overlap between repertoires was computed as shared unique clonotypes divided by the size of the smaller repertoire. Repertoire richness was assessed with RTK rarefaction, the Chao1 estimator, and Recon v2.1 estimates of unobserved clonotypes. OLGA was used to compute generation probabilities for all TCRbeta clonotypes that the gDNA method yielded from several donors. The clones in this table, taken by TCRdb from immuneACCESS, are in-frame only. Not every clone is retained; where verified, under half of the shortfall comes from an unresolved V gene, and the cause of the rest is unknown. V, J and clone size derive from that table, while D and trimming were established from the DNA sequence. This sample gives more than 2 million clones in total; 85% to 95% of them show up just once. Of the sample, 0.1% to 0.15% is held by the ten largest clones.

A word on this clone: Its antigen is still unknown. No base-level quality is on record; no much larger clone is a single base apart.

The source material was naive CD4+ T cells sorted from blood. The sample's cell subset or site label, decoded: CD45RA+ positively selected. This sequence originates from a man aged 18 to 35 in good health. The V and J segments used are TRBV30 and TRBJ1-2, and 7 bases in between align with TRBD1. The sequence in DNA is TGTGCCTGGATTGTGACCTCAGGGGGAGACTATGGCTACACCTTC. Its product reads: CAWIVTSGGDYGYTF.